The T cell receptor (beta chain) described here comes from a study of memory CD4+ T cells and cytomegalovirus serostatus. The sort gate was single viable CD3+CD4+CD8-CD45RO+ cells for memory CD4+ T cells. The assay was immunoSEQ multiplex PCR, and TCRdb's table has in-frame clones only and misses some. The sample lists just under 95,000 clones; about 80% were seen once. Trimming removed 4 bases at V and 0 bases at J, with 16 bases between. The CDR3 spans 16 residues. The germline V gene has CDR1 SGHKS and CDR2 YYEKEE (reference sequence). The TCR sequence derives from an adult in good health and CMV-seropositive. Sequencing used memory CD4+ T cells from blood. J is TRBJ1-2 and V is TRBV5-5; the D is unclear. CDR3 nucleotide sequence: TGTGCCAGCAGCACCGACATCCGGGAAGCTAACTATGGCTACACCTTC. Its translation: CASSTDIREANYGYTF.